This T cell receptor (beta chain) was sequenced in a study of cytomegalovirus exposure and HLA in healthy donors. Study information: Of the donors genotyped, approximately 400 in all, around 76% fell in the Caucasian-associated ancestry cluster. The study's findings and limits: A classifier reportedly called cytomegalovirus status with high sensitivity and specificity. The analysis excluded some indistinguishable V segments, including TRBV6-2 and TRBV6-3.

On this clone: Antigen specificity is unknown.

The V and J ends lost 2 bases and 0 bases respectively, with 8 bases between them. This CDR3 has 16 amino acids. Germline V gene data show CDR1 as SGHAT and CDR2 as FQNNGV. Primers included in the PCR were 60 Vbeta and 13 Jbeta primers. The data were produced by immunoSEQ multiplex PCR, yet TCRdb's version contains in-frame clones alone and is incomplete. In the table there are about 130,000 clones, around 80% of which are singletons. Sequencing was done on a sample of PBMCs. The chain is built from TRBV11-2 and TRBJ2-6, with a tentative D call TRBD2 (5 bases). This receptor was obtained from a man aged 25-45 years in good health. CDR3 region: CASSLPSSSGANVLTF. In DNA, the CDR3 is TGTGCCAGCAGCTTACCTAGCTCCTCTGGGGCCAACGTCCTGACTTTC.